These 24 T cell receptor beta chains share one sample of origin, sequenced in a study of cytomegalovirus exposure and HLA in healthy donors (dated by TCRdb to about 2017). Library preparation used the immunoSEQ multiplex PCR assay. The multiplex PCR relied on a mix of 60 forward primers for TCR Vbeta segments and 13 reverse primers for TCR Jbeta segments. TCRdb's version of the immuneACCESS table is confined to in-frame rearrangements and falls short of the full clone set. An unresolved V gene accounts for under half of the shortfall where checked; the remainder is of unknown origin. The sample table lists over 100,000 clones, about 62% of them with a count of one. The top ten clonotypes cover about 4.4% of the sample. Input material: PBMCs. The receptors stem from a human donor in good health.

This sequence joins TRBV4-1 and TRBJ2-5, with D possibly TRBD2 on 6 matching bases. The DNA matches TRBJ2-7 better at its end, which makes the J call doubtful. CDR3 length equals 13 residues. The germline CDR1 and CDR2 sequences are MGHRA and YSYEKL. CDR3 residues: CASSLSGGVEQYF. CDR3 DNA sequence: TGCGCCAGCAGCCTAAGTGGCGGGGTCGAGCAGTACTTC.

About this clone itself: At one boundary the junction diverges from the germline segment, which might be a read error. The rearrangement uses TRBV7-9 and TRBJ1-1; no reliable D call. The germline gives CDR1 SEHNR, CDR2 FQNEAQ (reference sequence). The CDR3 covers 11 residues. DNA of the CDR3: TGTGCCAGCGGTCGTGTCTCTGAGGCTTTCTTT. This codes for CASGRVSEAFF.

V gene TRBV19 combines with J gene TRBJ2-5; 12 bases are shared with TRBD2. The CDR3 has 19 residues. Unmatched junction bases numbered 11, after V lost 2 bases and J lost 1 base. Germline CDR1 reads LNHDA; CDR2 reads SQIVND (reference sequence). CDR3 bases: TGTGCCAGTAGTATAAAGGCTCTAGCGGGAGGGTTCCGCCAAGAGACCCAGTACTTC. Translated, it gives CASSIKALAGGFRQETQYF.

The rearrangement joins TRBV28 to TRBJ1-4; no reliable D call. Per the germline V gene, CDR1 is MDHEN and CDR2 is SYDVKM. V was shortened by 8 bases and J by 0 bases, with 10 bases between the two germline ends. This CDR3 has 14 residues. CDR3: CASESGATNEKLFF. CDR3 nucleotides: TGTGCCAGCGAGTCAGGTGCAACTAATGAAAAACTGTTTTTT.

The CDR3 DNA is TGTGCCAGCAGTTTCAGGATGGAAGGACTAGCGGGAGGGGAGGATACGCAGTATTTT. Its translation: CASSFRMEGLAGGEDTQYF. The chain is built from TRBV28 and TRBJ2-3; 15 bases map to TRBD2. The V gene end was trimmed by 3 bases and the J gene end by 6 bases; junction bases not matched to a gene: 13. Per germline, CDR1 MDHEN and CDR2 SYDVKM. The CDR3 consists of 19 residues.

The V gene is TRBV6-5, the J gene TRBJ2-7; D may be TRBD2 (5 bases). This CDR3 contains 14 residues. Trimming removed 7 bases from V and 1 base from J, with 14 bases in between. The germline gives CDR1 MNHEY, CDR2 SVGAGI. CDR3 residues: CASTTDPGSYEQYF. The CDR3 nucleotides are TGTGCCAGCACCACAGACCCGGGATCCTACGAGCAGTACTTC.

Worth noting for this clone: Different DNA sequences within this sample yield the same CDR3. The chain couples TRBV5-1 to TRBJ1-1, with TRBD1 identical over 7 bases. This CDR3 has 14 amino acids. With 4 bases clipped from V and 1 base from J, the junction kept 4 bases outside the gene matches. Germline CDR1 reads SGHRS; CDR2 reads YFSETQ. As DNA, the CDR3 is TGCGCCAGCAGCATAGGGACAGCGAACACTGAAGCTTTCTTT. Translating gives CASSIGTANTEAFF.

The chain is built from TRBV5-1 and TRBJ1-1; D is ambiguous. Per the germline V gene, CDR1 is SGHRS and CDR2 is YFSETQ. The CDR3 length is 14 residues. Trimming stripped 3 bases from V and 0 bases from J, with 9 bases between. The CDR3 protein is CASSSYLLNTEAFF. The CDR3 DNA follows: TGCGCCAGCAGCTCCTACTTATTGAACACTGAAGCTTTCTTT.

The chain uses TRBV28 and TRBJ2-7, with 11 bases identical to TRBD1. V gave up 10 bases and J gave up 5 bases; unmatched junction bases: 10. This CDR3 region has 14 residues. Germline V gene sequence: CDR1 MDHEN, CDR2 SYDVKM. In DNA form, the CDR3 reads TGTGCCACCAGGGACAGGGGGTCTCGGGACGAGCAGTACTTC. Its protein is CATRDRGSRDEQYF.

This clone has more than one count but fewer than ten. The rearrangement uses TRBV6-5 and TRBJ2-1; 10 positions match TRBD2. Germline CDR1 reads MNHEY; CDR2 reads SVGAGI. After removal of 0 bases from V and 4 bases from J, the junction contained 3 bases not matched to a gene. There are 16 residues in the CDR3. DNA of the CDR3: TGTGCCAGCAGTTACTCTCTAGCGGGGGTATACAATGAGCAGTTCTTC. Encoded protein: CASSYSLAGVYNEQFF.

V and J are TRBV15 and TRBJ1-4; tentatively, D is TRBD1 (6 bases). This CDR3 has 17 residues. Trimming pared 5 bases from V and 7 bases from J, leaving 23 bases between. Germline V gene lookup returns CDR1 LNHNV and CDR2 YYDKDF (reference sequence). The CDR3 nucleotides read TGTGCCACCAGCTCGATCCCGGGACACTCCGTGGGTGAAAAACTGTTTTTT. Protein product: CATSSIPGHSVGEKLFF.

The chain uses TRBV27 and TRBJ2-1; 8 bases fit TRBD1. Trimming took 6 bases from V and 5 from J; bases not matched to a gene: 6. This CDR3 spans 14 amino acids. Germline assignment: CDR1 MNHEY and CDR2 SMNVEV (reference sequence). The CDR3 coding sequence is TGTGCCAGCAGCCCGGGACAGGAAAACAATGAGCAGTTCTTC. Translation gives CASSPGQENNEQFF.

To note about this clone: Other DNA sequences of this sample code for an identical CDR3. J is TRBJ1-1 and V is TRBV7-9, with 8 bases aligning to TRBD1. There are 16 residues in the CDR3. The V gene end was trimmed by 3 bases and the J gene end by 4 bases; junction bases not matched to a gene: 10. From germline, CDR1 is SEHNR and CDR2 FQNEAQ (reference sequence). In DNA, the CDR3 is TGTGCCAGCAGCTTCCCGGCAGGGGGCAGAGGCACTGAAGCTTTCTTT. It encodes CASSFPAGGRGTEAFF.

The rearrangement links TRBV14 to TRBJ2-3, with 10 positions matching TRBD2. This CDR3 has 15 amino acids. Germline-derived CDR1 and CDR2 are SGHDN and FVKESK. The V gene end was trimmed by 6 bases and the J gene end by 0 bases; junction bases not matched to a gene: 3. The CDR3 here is CASSQTSGSTDTQYF. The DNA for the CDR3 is TGTGCCAGCAGTCAGACTAGCGGGAGCACAGATACGCAGTATTTT.

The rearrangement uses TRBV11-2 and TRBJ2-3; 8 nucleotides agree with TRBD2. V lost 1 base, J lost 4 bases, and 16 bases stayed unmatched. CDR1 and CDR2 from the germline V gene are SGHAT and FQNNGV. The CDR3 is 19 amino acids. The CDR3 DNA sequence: TGTGCCAGCAGCTTAGTCGCGTACGGGAGGGCCGGTAAGGCAGATACGCAGTATTTT. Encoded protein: CASSLVAYGRAGKADTQYF.

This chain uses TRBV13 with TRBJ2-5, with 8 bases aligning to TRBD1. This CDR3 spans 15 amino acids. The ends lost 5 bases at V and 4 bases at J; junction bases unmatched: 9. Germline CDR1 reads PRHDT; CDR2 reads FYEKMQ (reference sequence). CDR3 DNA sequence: TGTGCCAGCAGCCCCACCGGGACAGGTCTAGAGACCCAGTACTTC. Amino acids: CASSPTGTGLETQYF.

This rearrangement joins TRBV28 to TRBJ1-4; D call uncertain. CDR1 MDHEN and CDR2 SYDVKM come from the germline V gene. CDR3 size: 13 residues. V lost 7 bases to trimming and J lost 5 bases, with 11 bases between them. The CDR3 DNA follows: TGTGCCAGCACGAGGGTGGCAAATGAAAAACTGTTTTTT. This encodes CASTRVANEKLFF.

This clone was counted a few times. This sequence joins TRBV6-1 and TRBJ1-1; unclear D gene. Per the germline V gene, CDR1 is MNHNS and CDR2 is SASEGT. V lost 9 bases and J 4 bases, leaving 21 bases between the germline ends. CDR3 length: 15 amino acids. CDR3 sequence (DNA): TGTGCCAGAGACGAAGACGGCTTCCGGGGCACTGAAGCTTTCTTT. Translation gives CARDEDGFRGTEAFF.

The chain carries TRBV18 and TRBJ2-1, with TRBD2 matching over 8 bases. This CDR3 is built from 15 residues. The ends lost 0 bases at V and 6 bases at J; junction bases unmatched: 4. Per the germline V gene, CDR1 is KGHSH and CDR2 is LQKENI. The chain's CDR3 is CASSPPSGRGNEQFF. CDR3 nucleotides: TGTGCCAGCTCACCACCAAGCGGGAGAGGCAATGAGCAGTTCTTC.

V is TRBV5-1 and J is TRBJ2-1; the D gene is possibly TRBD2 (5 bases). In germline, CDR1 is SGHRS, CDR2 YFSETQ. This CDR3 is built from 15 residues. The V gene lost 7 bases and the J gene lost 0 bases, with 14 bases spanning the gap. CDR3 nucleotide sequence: TGCGCCAGCGGACCTAGTGGGAGCTCCTACAATGAGCAGTTCTTC. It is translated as CASGPSGSSYNEQFF.

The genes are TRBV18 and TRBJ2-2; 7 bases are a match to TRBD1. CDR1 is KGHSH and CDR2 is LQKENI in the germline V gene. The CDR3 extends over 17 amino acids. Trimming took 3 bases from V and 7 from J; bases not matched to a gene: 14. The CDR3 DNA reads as TGTGCCAGCTCACCCTCCGGACAGGAGTATAGAGGCGGGGAGCTGTTTTTT. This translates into CASSPSGQEYRGGELFF. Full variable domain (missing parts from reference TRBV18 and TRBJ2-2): NAGVMQNPRHLVRRRGQEARLRCSPMKGHSHVYWYRQLPEEGLKFMVYLQKENIIDESGMPKERFSAEFPKEGPSILRIQQVVRGDSAAYFCASSPSGQEYRGGELFFGEGSRLTVL.

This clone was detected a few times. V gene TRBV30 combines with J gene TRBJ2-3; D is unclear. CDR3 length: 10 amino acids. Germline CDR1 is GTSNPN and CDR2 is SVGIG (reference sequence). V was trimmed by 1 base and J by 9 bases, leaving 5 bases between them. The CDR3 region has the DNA TGTGCCTGGAGTGCCGTGACGCAGTATTTT. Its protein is CAWSAVTQYF.

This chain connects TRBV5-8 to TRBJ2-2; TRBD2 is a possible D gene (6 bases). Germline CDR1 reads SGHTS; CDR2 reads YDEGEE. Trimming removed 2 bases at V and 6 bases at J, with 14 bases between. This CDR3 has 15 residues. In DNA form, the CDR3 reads TGTGCCAGCAGCTTTCTTTCATGGGGGGCCGGGGAGCTGTTTTTT. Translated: CASSFLSWGAGELFF.

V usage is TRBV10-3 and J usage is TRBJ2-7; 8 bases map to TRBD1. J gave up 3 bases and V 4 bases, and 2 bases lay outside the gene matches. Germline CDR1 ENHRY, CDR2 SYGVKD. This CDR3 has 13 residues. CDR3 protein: CAISGDRSYEQYF. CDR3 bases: TGTGCCATCAGTGGGGACAGGAGCTACGAGCAGTACTTC.